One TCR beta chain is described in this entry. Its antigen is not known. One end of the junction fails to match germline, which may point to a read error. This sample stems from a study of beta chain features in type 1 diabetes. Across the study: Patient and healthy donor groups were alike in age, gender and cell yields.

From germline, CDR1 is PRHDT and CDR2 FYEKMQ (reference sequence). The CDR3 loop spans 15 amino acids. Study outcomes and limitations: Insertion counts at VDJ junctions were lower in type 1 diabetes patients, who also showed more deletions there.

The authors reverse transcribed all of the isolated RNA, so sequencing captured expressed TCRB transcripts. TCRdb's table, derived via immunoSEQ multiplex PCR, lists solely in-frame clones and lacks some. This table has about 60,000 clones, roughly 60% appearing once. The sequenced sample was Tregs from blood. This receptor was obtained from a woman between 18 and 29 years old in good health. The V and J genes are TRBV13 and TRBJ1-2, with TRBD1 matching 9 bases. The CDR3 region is CAISPGQGNNYGYTF. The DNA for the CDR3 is TGTGCCATCAGCCCGGGACAGGGAAATAACTATGGCTACACCTTC. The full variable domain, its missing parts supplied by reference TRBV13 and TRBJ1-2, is AAGVIQSPRHLIKEKRETATLKCYPIPRHDTVYWYQQGPGQDPQFLISFYEKMQSDKGSIPDRFSAQQFSDYHSELNMSSLELGDSALYFCAISPGQGNNYGYTFGSGTRLTVV.